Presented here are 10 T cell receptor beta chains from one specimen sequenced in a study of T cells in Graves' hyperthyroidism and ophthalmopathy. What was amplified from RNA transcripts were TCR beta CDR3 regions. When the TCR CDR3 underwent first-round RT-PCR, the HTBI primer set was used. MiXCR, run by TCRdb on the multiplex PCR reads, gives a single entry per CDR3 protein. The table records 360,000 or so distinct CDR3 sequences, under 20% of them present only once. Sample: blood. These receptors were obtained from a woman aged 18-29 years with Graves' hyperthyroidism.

In DNA form, the CDR3 reads TGTGCCAGCAGCTTGTATCCAGTCAGCAATCAGCCCCAGCATTTT. It is translated as CASSLYPVSNQPQHF. This rearrangement joins TRBV5-6 to TRBJ1-5; D is undetermined. The CDR3 contains 15 residues. The ends were cut back, 1 base at V and 1 base at J, with 9 bases in the middle. Germline CDR1 SGHDT, CDR2 YYEEEE.

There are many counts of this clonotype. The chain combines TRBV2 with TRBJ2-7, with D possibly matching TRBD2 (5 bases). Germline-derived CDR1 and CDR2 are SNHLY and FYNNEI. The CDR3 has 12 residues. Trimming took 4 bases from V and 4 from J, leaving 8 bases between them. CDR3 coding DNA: TGTGCCAGCAGTGCAAGGGAGTACGAGCAGTACTTC. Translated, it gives CASSAREYEQYF.

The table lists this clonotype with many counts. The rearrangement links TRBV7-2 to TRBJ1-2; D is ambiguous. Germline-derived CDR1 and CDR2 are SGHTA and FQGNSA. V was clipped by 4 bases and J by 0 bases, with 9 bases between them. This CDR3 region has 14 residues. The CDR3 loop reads CASSSGPANYGYTF. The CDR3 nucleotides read TGTGCCAGCAGCTCAGGACCCGCTAACTATGGCTACACCTTC.

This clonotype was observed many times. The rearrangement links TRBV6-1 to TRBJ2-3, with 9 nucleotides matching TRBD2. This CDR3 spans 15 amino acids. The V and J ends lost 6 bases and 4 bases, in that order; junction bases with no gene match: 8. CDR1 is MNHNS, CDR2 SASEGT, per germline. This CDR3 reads CASRDGGGDADTQYF. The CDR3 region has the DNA TGTGCCAGCAGGGACGGCGGGGGGGACGCAGATACGCAGTATTTT.

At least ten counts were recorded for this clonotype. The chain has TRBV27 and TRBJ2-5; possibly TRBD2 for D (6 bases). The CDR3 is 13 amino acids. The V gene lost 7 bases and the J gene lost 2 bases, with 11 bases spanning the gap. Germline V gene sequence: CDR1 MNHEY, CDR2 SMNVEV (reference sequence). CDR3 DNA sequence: TGTGCCAGCAAGTGGGGGGAACAAGAGACCCAGTACTTC. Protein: CASKWGEQETQYF.

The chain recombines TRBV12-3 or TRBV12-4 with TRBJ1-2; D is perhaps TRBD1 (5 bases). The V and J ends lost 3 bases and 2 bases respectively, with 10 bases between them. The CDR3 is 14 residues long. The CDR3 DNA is TGTGCCAGCAGTTTGGGAAGACAGAACTATGGCTACACCTTC. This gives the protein CASSLGRQNYGYTF.

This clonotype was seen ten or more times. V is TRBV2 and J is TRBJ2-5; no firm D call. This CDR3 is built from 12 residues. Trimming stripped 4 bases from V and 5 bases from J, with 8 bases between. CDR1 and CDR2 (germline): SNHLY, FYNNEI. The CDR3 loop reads CASSATGETQYF. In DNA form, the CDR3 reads TGTGCCAGCAGTGCAACCGGGGAGACCCAGTACTTC. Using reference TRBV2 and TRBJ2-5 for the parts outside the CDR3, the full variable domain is EPEVTQTPSHQVTQMGQEVILRCVPISNHLYFYWYRQILGQKVEFLVSFYNNEISEKSEIFDDQFSVERPDGSNFTLKIRSTKLEDSAMYFCASSATGETQYFGPGTRLLVL.

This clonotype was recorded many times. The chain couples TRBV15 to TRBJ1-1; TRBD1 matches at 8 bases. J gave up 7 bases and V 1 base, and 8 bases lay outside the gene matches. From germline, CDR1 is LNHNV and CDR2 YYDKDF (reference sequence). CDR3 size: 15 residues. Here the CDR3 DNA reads TGTGCCACCAGCAGAGTGGGGACAGGAGGCCTTGAAGCTTTCTTT. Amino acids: CATSRVGTGGLEAFF. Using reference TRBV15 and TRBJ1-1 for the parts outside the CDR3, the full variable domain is DAMVIQNPRYQVTQFGKPVTLSCSQTLNHNVMYWYQQKSSQAPKLLFHYYDKDFNNEADTPDNFQSRRPNTSFCFLDIRSPGLGDTAMYLCATSRVGTGGLEAFFGQGTRLTVV.

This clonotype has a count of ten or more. CDR3 sequence: CASRRQGQPQHF. CDR3 sequence (DNA): TGTGCCAGCAGACGACAGGGCCAGCCCCAGCATTTT. The chain is built from TRBV27 and TRBJ1-5; 7 bases are shared with TRBD1. J was trimmed by 7 bases and V by 6 bases; bases with no gene match: 3. This CDR3 is 12 amino acids long. In germline, CDR1 is MNHEY, CDR2 SMNVEV (reference sequence).

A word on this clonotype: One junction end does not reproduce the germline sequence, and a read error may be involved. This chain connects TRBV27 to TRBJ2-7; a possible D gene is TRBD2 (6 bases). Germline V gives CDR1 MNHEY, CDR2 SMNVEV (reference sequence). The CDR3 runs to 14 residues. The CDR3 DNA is TGTGCCAGCAGATTAGCGGTGTTATCCTTCGAGCAGTACTTC. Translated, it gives CASRLAVLSFEQYF.